This T cell receptor beta chain was profiled in a study of beta chain features in type 1 diabetes. The study, taken as a whole, reports: Across patients, naive, central memory and Treg TCRB repertoires exhibited apparently greater similarity than was observed across healthy donors.

Remarks on this clone: Its antigen is still unknown.

In germline, CDR1 is LNHDA, CDR2 SQIVND (reference sequence). CDR3 length: 14 residues. After removal of 7 bases from V and 0 bases from J, the junction contained 3 bases not matched to a gene. cDNA synthesis used the whole RNA isolate, giving expressed TCRB sequences. Sequencing used immunoSEQ multiplex PCR; TCRdb keeps in-frame clones, though not all of them. Here the sample spans 900,000 or so clones, 15% to 20% being singletons. The chain recombines TRBV19 with TRBJ1-5; 7 bases are a match to TRBD1. The receptor was isolated from a woman aged 18-29 years in good health. Sequenced material: naive CD4+ T cells from blood. Here the CDR3 DNA reads TGTGCCAGTACCGGACAGGTTAGCAATCAGCCCCAGCATTTT. Its protein product is CASTGQVSNQPQHF.